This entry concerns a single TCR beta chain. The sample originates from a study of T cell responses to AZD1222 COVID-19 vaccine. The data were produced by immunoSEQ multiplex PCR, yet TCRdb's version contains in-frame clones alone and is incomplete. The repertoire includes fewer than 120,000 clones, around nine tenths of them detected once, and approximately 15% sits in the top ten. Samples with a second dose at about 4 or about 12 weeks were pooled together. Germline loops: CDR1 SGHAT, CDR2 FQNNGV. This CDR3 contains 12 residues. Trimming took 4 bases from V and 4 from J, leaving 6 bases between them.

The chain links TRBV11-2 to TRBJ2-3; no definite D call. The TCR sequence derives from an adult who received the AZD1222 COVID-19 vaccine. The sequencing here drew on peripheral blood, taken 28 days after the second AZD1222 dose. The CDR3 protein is CASSSPPDTQYF. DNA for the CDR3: TGTGCCAGCAGCTCCCCCCCAGATACGCAGTATTTT.